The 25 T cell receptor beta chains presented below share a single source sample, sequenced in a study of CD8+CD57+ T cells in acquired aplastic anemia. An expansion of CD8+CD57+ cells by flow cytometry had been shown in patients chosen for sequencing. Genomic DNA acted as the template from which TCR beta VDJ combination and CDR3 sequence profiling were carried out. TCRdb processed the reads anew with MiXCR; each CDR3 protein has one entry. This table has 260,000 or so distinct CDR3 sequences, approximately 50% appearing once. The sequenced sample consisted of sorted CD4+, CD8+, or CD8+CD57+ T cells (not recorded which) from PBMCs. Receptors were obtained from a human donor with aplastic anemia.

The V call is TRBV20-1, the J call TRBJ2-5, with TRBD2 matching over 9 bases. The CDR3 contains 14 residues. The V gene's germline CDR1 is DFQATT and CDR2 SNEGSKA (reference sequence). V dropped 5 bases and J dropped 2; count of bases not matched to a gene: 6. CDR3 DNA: TGCAGTGCTTTTAGCGGGGGCCGACAAGAGACCCAGTACTTC. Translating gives CSAFSGGRQETQYF.

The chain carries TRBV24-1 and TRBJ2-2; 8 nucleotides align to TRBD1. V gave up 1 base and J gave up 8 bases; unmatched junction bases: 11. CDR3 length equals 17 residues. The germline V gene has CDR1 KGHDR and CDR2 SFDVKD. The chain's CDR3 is CATSDFEWQGASGELFF. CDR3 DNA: TGTGCCACCAGTGATTTTGAGTGGCAGGGGGCGTCGGGGGAGCTGTTTTTT.

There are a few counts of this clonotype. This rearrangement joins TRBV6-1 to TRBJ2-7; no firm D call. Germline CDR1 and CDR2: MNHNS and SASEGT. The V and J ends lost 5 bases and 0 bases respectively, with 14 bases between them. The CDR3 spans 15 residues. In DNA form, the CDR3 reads TGTGCCAGCAGTATCAGCGATTTCGGCTCCTACGAGCAGTACTTC. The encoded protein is CASSISDFGSYEQYF.

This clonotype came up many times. The DNA for the CDR3 is TGCAGTGCTAGAGAGGACAGGGCGGATTGGGAGCAGTACTTC. It specifies CSAREDRADWEQYF. J is TRBJ2-7 and V is TRBV20-1; TRBD1 agrees at 8 bases. Germline V CDR1 and CDR2: DFQATT, SNEGSKA (reference sequence). This CDR3 is 14 amino acids long. Trimming cost V 0 bases and J 7 bases; bases outside gene matches: 8.

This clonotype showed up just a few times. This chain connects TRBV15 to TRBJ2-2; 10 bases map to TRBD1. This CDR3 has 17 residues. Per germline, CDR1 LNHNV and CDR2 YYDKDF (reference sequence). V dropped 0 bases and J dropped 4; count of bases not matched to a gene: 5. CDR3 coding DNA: TGTGCCACCAGCAGAGAAGGGACAGGGGCAAGCACCGGGGAGCTGTTTTTT. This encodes CATSREGTGASTGELFF.

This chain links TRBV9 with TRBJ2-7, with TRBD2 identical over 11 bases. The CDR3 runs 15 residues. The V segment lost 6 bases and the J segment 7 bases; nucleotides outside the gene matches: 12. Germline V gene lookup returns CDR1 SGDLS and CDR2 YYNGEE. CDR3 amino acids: CASTQAASGGREQYF. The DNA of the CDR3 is TGTGCCAGCACTCAGGCCGCTAGCGGGGGGAGAGAGCAGTACTTC.

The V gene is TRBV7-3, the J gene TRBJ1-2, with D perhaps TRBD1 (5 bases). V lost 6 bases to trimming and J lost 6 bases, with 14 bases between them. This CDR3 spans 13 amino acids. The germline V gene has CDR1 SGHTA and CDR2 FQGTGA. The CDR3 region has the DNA TGTGCCAGCAGTCCTATGGGACGGGATGGCTACACCTTC. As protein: CASSPMGRDGYTF.

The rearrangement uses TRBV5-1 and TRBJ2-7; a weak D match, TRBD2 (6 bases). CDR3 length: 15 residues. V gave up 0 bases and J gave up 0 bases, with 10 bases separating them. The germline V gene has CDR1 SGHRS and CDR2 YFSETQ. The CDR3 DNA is TGCGCCAGCAGCTTGGAGCAGGGAGGCTCCTACGAGCAGTACTTC. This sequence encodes CASSLEQGGSYEQYF.

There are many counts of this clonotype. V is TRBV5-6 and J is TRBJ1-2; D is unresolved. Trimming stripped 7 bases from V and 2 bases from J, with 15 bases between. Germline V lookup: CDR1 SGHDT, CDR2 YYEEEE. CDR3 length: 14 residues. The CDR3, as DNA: TGTGCCAGCCGCCCTGTGAGCGGAAACTATGGCTACACCTTC. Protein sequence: CASRPVSGNYGYTF.

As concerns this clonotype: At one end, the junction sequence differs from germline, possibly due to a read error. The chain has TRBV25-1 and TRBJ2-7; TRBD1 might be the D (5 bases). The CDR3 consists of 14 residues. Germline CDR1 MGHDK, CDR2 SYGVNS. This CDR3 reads CAISESGRDYEQYF. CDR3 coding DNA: TGTGCCATCAGTGAGTCTGGCAGGGACTACGAGCAGTACTTC.

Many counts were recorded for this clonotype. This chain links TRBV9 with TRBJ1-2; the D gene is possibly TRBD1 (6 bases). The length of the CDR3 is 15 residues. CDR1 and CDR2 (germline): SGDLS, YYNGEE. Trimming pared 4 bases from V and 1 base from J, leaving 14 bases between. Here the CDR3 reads CASSLSQGNNYGYTF. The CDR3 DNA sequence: TGTGCCAGCAGCTTATCTCAGGGGAATAACTATGGCTACACCTTC.

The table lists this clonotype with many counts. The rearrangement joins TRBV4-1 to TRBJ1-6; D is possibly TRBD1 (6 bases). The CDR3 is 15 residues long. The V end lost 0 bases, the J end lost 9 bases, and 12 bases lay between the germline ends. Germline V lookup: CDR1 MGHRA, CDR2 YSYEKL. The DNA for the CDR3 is TGCGCCAGCAGCCAAGACAGGGGAGGGAGTTCACCCCTCCACTTT. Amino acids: CASSQDRGGSSPLHF.

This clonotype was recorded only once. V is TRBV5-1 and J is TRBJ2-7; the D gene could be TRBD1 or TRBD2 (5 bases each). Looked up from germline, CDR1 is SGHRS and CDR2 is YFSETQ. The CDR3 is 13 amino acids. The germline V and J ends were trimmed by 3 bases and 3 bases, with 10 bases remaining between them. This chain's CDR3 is CASSSGRVYEQYF. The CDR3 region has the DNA TGCGCCAGCAGCTCGGGACGGGTCTACGAGCAGTACTTC.

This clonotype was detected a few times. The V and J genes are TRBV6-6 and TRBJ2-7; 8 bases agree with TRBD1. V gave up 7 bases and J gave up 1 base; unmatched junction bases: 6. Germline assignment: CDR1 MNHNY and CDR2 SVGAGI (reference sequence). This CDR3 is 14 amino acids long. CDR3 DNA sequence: TGTGCCAGCAATCCGGGACAGGAGTCCTACGAGCAGTACTTC. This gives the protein CASNPGQESYEQYF.

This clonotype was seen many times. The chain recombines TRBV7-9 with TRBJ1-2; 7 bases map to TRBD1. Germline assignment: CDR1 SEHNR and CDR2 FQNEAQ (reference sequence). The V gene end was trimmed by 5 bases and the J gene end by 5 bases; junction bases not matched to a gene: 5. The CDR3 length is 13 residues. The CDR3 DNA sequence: TGTGCCAGCAGCAACCGGGACAGTTATGGCTACACCTTC. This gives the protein CASSNRDSYGYTF. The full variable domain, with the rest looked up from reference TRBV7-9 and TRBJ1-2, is DTGVSQNPRHKITKRGQNVTFRCDPISEHNRLYWYRQTLGQGPEFLTYFQNEAQLEKSRLLSDRFSAERPKGSFSTLEIQRTEQGDSAMYLCASSNRDSYGYTFGSGTRLTVV.

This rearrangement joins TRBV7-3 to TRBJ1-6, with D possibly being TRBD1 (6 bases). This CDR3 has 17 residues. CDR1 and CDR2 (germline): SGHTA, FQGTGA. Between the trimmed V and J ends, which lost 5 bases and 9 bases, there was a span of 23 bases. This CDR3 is CASSPGTSGGAASPLHF. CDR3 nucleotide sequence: TGTGCCAGCAGCCCAGGGACTAGCGGGGGGGCCGCTTCACCCCTCCACTTT.

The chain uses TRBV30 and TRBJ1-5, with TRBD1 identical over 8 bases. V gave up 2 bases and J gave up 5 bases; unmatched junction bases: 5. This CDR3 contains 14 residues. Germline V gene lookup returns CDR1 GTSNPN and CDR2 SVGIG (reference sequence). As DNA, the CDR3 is TGTGCCTGGAGTCTCGGACAGGGCCATCAGCCCCAGCATTTT. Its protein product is CAWSLGQGHQPQHF.

The CDR3 loop reads CANSLTGTGATYTEAFF. CDR3 sequence (DNA): TGTGCCAACAGCTTAACCGGGACAGGTGCCACATACACTGAAGCTTTCTTT. This chain joins TRBV12-3 or TRBV12-4 and TRBJ1-1; 8 bases agree with TRBD1. The J segment lost 3 bases and the V segment lost 10 bases, leaving 19 bases of the junction unmatched. The CDR3 has 17 residues.

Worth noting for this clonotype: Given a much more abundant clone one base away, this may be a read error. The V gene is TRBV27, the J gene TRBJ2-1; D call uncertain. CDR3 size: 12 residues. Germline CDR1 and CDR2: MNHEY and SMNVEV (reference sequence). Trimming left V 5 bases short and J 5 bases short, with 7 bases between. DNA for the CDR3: TGTGCCAGCAGTCCACGAGACAATGAGCAGTTCTTC. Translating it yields CASSPRDNEQFF.

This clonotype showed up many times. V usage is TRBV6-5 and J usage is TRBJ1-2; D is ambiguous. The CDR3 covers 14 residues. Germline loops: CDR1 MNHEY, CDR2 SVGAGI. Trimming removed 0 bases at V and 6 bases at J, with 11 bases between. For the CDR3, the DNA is TGTGCCAGCAGTTACTCCCCCTCGGGGAATGGCTACACCTTC. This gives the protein CASSYSPSGNGYTF.

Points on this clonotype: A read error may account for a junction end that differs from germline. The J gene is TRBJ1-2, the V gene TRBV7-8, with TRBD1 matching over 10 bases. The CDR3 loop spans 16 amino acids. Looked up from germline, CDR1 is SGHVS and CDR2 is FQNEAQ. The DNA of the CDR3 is TGTGCCAGCAGCCCTGACAGGGGGCCTAGGGACTATGGCTGCACCTTC. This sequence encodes CASSPDRGPRDYGCTF. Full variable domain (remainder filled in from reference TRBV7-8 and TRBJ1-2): GAGVSQSPRYKVAKRGQDVALRCDPISGHVSLFWYQQALGQGPEFLTYFQNEAQLDKSGLPSDRFFAERPEGSVSTLKIQRTQQEDSAVYLCASSPDRGPRDYGCTFGSGTRLTVV.

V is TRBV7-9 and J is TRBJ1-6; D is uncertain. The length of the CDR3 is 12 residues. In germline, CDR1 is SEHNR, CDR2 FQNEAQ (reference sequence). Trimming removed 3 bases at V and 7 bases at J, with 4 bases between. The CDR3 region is CASSFINSPLHF. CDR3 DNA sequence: TGTGCCAGCAGCTTCATCAATTCACCCCTCCACTTT. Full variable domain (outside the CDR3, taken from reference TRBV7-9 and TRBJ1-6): DTGVSQNPRHKITKRGQNVTFRCDPISEHNRLYWYRQTLGQGPEFLTYFQNEAQLEKSRLLSDRFSAERPKGSFSTLEIQRTEQGDSAMYLCASSFINSPLHFGNGTRLTVT.

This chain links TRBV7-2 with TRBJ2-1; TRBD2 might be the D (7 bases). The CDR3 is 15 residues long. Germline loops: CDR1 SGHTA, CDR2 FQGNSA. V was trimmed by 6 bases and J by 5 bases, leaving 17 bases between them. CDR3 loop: CASSEGVGGHNEQFF. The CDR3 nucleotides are TGTGCCAGCAGTGAGGGTGTGGGGGGGCACAATGAGCAGTTCTTC.

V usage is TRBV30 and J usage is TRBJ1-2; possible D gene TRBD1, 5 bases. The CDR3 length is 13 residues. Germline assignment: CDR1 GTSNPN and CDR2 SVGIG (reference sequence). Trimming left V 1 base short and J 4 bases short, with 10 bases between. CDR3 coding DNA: TGTGCCTGGAGTGAGGGGTTCGGCTATGGCTACACCTTC. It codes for CAWSEGFGYGYTF.

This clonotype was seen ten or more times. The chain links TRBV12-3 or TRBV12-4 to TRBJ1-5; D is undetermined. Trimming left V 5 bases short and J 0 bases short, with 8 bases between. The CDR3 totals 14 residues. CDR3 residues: CASSQAISNQPQHF. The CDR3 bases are TGTGCCAGCAGTCAGGCGATTAGCAATCAGCCCCAGCATTTT.